The 21 T cell receptor beta chains presented below share a single source sample, sequenced in a study of Ad26.COV2.S vaccination and SARS-CoV-2 variants. The treatment was: roughly 19 received Ad26.COV2.S at low or high dose, single or two shots; a few received placebo; per-sample allocation not given. All samples were drawn on day 63, counting from the first vaccine or placebo injection. Profiling relied on immunoSEQ multiplex PCR, and the TCRdb table lists in-frame clones only, not all of them. The sample consists of fewer than 500,000 clones, 80% to 95% of them appearing once. The material sequenced was peripheral blood, taken in a trial of Ad26.COV2.S vaccine versus placebo. These receptors were collected from a person between 18 and 60 years old who received the Ad26.COV2.S COVID-19 vaccine or a placebo.

A single count supports this clone. This rearrangement joins TRBV5-4 to TRBJ2-1, with 7 bases aligning to TRBD2. V gave up 3 bases and J gave up 7 bases; unmatched junction bases: 13. CDR3 length: 16 amino acids. Germline V CDR1 and CDR2: SGHNT, YYREEE (reference sequence). CDR3 region: CASSWRPSGIGNEQFF. In DNA, the CDR3 is TGTGCCAGCAGCTGGCGTCCCAGCGGGATAGGTAATGAGCAGTTCTTC.

This CDR3 reads CASSAWEGARGYTF. CDR3 nucleotide sequence: TGTGCCAGCAGCGCATGGGAGGGGGCTCGAGGCTACACCTTC. The rearrangement links TRBV21-1 to TRBJ1-2. TRBV21-1 counts as a pseudogene. The CDR3 has 14 amino acids.

V and J are TRBV27 and TRBJ2-3; TRBD2 aligns across 10 bases. Germline V gives CDR1 MNHEY, CDR2 SMNVEV (reference sequence). V shed 6 bases, J shed 4 bases, and the junction held 4 bases outside the gene matches. This CDR3 has 14 residues. The CDR3 DNA is TGTGCCAGCAGGCCTGGACTAGCGGCAGATACGCAGTATTTT. Its translation: CASRPGLAADTQYF.

J is TRBJ2-1 and V is TRBV27; D is uncertain. V lost 0 bases, J lost 8 bases, and 11 bases lay in between. CDR1 and CDR2 from the germline V gene are MNHEY and SMNVEV (reference sequence). The CDR3 extends over 14 amino acids. CDR3 in amino acids: CASSLSPNSDEQFF. The CDR3 DNA follows: TGTGCCAGCAGTTTATCACCAAATTCCGATGAGCAGTTCTTC.

V and J are TRBV24-1 and TRBJ1-2, with 8 bases aligning to TRBD1. This CDR3 comprises 13 residues. V was pared by 2 bases and J by 10 bases, with 5 bases of the junction left unmatched. The V gene's germline CDR1 is KGHDR and CDR2 SFDVKD. Here the CDR3 DNA reads TGTGCCACCAGTGATTCGGACAGGGTTGACTACACCTTC. Protein: CATSDSDRVDYTF.

The V gene is TRBV12-5, the J gene TRBJ2-2; 11 positions agree with TRBD2. V lost 3 bases, J lost 6 bases, and 3 bases stayed unmatched. The CDR3 consists of 15 residues. From germline, CDR1 is LGHNT and CDR2 FRNRAP. CDR3 protein: CASGFSGRGPGELFF. CDR3 DNA sequence: TGTGCTAGTGGTTTTAGCGGGAGGGGTCCCGGGGAGCTGTTTTTT.

The chain combines TRBV10-3 with TRBJ2-7; 9 bases match TRBD1. The V and J ends lost 10 bases and 6 bases, in that order; junction bases with no gene match: 13. CDR1 and CDR2 (germline): ENHRY, SYGVKD. The CDR3 contains 14 residues. CDR3 loop: CATDVGQGPAEQYF. CDR3 in DNA: TGTGCCACCGACGTGGGACAGGGACCGGCCGAGCAGTACTTC.

This rearrangement joins TRBV18 to TRBJ1-1, with 10 bases that match TRBD1. V trimming: 6 bases; J trimming: 7 bases; junction bases outside the gene matches: 5. CDR1 KGHSH and CDR2 LQKENI come from the germline V gene. The CDR3 is 13 residues long. The CDR3 protein is CASSPGTGVEAFF. CDR3 in DNA: TGTGCCAGCTCCCCAGGGACAGGGGTTGAAGCTTTCTTT.

This sequence joins TRBV7-6 and TRBJ2-1; possibly TRBD2 for D (5 bases). The V and J ends lost 5 bases and 6 bases respectively, with 14 bases between them. The CDR3 contains 14 residues. Germline V CDR1 and CDR2: SGHVS, FNYEAQ. CDR3: CASSHEVEGNEQFF. In nucleotides, the CDR3 is TGTGCCAGCAGCCACGAGGTAGAGGGCAATGAGCAGTTCTTC.

In regard to this clone: Different DNA sequences within this sample yield the same CDR3. The J gene is TRBJ2-7, the V gene TRBV14; 9 bases are shared with TRBD2. The CDR3 runs to 19 residues. The V segment lost 4 bases and the J segment 2 bases; nucleotides outside the gene matches: 18. Germline CDR1 SGHDN, CDR2 FVKESK. The CDR3 here is CASSRQGVSGSSKTYEQYF. The CDR3 DNA sequence: TGTGCCAGCAGCCGACAAGGGGTTAGCGGGAGTTCGAAAACCTACGAGCAGTACTTC.

In the case of this clone: This same CDR3 is encoded by further DNA sequences in the sample. CDR3 amino acids: CAWSVGQGYEQYF. The CDR3 nucleotides read TGTGCCTGGAGTGTGGGACAGGGTTACGAGCAGTACTTC. V usage is TRBV30 and J usage is TRBJ2-7; 9 positions match TRBD1. Germline V gene lookup returns CDR1 GTSNPN and CDR2 SVGIG (reference sequence). This CDR3 has 13 amino acids. The V segment lost 0 bases and the J segment 4 bases; nucleotides outside the gene matches: 1.

This chain links TRBV20-1 with TRBJ2-1; weak D call: TRBD2 (5 bases). The CDR3 consists of 10 residues. Trimming took off 5 bases at V and 12 bases at J, with 11 bases between the two ends. Germline-derived CDR1 and CDR2 are DFQATT and SNEGSKA (reference sequence). The CDR3 sequence is CSAPSGLQFF. CDR3 bases: TGCAGTGCTCCCAGCGGTTTGCAGTTCTTC.

The CDR3 nucleotides read TGTGCCAGCAGTTTCAGGACTAGCGGGAACAATGAGCAGTTCTTC. It encodes CASSFRTSGNNEQFF. The chain carries TRBV27 and TRBJ2-1; TRBD2 matches 12 bases. Germline CDR1 MNHEY, CDR2 SMNVEV (reference sequence). This CDR3 region has 15 residues. After removal of 3 bases from V and 5 bases from J, the junction contained 2 bases not matched to a gene.

As to this clone: One end of the junction does not line up with germline, which may come from a read error. The rearrangement uses TRBV18 and TRBJ2-2; weak D call: TRBD2 (7 bases). The germline V gene has CDR1 KGHSH and CDR2 LQKENI. This CDR3 spans 19 amino acids. The CDR3 DNA follows: TGTGCCAGCTCAACATTTCGTCGTCGCGGGGGCGGGGACACCGAGGAGCTGTTTTTT. Its protein is CASSTFRRRGGGDTEELFF.

The V gene is TRBV6-5, the J gene TRBJ2-1; D might be TRBD1 (5 bases). CDR1 is MNHEY and CDR2 is SVGAGI in the germline V gene. The CDR3 runs to 14 residues. The germline V and J ends were trimmed by 4 bases and 0 bases, with 7 bases remaining between them. The DNA for the CDR3 is TGTGCCAGCAGTTCCAGGGACTCCTACAATGAGCAGTTCTTC. It translates to CASSSRDSYNEQFF.

This rearrangement joins TRBV19 to TRBJ2-1, with TRBD2 as a possible D gene (6 bases). V shed 2 bases and J shed 11 bases, with 13 bases lying between them. The CDR3 sequence is 13 residues long. Germline values: CDR1 LNHDA, CDR2 SQIVND (reference sequence). The CDR3 loop reads CASSIQDGLKQFF. CDR3 in DNA: TGTGCCAGTAGTATACAGGACGGACTAAAGCAGTTCTTC.

J is TRBJ2-7 and V is TRBV6-6; the match to TRBD1 covers 10 bases. Germline CDR1 MNHNY, CDR2 SVGAGI (reference sequence). V lost 2 bases and J lost 4; bases outside the gene matches: 5. The CDR3 contains 15 residues. This CDR3 is CASSYQGTGAYEQYF. CDR3 in DNA: TGTGCCAGCAGTTACCAGGGGACAGGGGCTTACGAGCAGTACTTC.

Written as DNA, the CDR3 is TGTGCCAGCAGCCAAGGGACAACCTACGAGCAGTACTTC. It translates to CASSQGTTYEQYF. The rearrangement links TRBV3-1 (or the pseudogene TRBV3-2) to TRBJ2-7, with D possibly being TRBD1 (5 bases). V was pared by 1 base and J by 2 bases, with 6 bases between. The CDR3 is made up of 13 amino acids. Germline CDR1 LGHDT, CDR2 YNNKEL (reference sequence).

The rearrangement joins TRBV19 to TRBJ2-1, with 8 bases identical to TRBD2. In germline, CDR1 is LNHDA, CDR2 SQIVND (reference sequence). V dropped 5 bases and J dropped 8; count of bases not matched to a gene: 20. This CDR3 is 18 amino acids long. CDR3 sequence reads: CASSSRVYGRACLHEQFF. The CDR3, as DNA: TGTGCCAGTAGTTCGAGAGTGTACGGGAGGGCCTGTTTACATGAGCAGTTCTTC.

The chain couples TRBV5-8 to TRBJ2-7, with 7 bases fitting TRBD1. Trimming removed 5 bases from V and 2 bases from J; junction bases left unmatched: 4. This CDR3 has 13 residues. Per the germline V gene, CDR1 is SGHTS and CDR2 is YDEGEE. For the CDR3, the DNA is TGTGCCAGCAGAACGGACAGGACCTACGAGCAGTACTTC. Protein product: CASRTDRTYEQYF.

This clone was picked up one time. V and J are TRBV1 and TRBJ1-2. TRBV1 is recorded as a pseudogene. This CDR3 spans 18 amino acids. CDR3 sequence: CTSSPWGRNYDTNYGYTF. Here the CDR3 DNA reads TGCACCAGCAGCCCCTGGGGTAGAAACTATGACACTAACTATGGCTACACCTTC.